This is a list of T cell receptor beta chains from one sample in a study of persistence of HIV-infected CD4 T cells. No antigens are known for them. Only in-frame clones appear in the TCRdb table, and some are missing; sequencing was by immunoSEQ multiplex PCR. The table records 35,000 to 55,000 clones, 91% of them present only once. Sequences were derived from CD4+ T cells sorted from PBMCs after approximately 20-hour stimulation, sampled from a patient who received antiretroviral therapy. The receptor set was obtained from an adult man with HIV who was CMV-seropositive. CDR3s include the opening cysteine and the closing phenylalanine or tryptophan. D genes are given only for firm matches. Rows may omit the clone size; those that give it use once, few, many or a size class.

j_call clone_size v_call d_call cdr3_nt cdr3_aa
TRBJ2-1 - TRBV5-1 - TGCGCCAGCAGCTTGGTCGGGACGGCATACAATGAGCAGTTCTTC CASSLVGTAYNEQFF
TRBJ2-1 - TRBV19 - TGTGCCAGTAGTATGATTTCCGGGAACAATGAGCAGTTCTTC CASSMISGNNEQFF
TRBJ1-1 - TRBV19 - TGTGCCAGTAGTATGGCCGTCGGGGGGGGACGGAGATCAGGTGAAGCTTTCTTT CASSMAVGGGRRSGEAFF
TRBJ1-6 once TRBV28 - TGTGCCAGCAGTTTAAGTGTTCGGAATTCACCCCTCCACTTT CASSLSVRNSPLHF
TRBJ2-7 - TRBV4-1 TRBD2 TGCGCCAGCAGCCAAGAACGGGGGGGCCTCTCGTACGAGCAGTACTTC CASSQERGGLSYEQYF
TRBJ2-2 - TRBV4-2 - TGTGCCAGCAGCCAAGAGGGCCCGGGGAACGTGGGCGGGGAGCTGTTTTTT CASSQEGPGNVGGELFF
TRBJ1-5 once TRBV2 - TGTGCCAGCAGCGGACGCGGGAATAGCAATCAGCCCCAGCATTTT CASSGRGNSNQPQHF
TRBJ1-4 - TRBV7-8 - TGTGCCAGCAGCTTAGGTGGGGCGGGTGAAAAACTGTTTTTT CASSLGGAGEKLFF
TRBJ2-1 - TRBV19 - TGTGCCAGTAGTAAGGCCGGGGGACCGCAGTGGGAGCAGTTCTTC CASSKAGGPQWEQFF
TRBJ2-7 - TRBV27 - TGTGCCAGCAGTTTATCTGCCCACAGCTACGAGCAGTACTTC CASSLSAHSYEQYF
TRBJ1-5 - TRBV15 TRBD1 TGTGCCACCAGCAGAGGACAGGGACCCAATCAGCCCCAGCATTTT CATSRGQGPNQPQHF
TRBJ1-5 - TRBV24-1 TRBD1 TGTGCCACCAGTGGGACAGGGGAGGTTCAGCCCCAGCATTTT CATSGTGEVQPQHF
TRBJ1-6 - TRBV12-5 TRBD1 TGTGCTAGTGGTTTGGTACCGGGACAGGGTAGGGATAATTCACCCCTCCACTTT CASGLVPGQGRDNSPLHF
TRBJ2-3 - TRBV18 TRBD2 TGTGCCAGCTCACCGACCTCCACCTACCTAGCGGGGGGGTGGCGGGGCACAGATACGCAGTATTTT CASSPTSTYLAGGWRGTDTQYF
TRBJ2-1 - TRBV29-1 - TGCAGCGTTACCCGGACGGCAGACAATGAGCAGTTCTTC CSVTRTADNEQFF
TRBJ1-2 - TRBV10-3 - TGTGCCATCAGGTCCATGGGGAACTATGGCTACACCTTC CAIRSMGNYGYTF
TRBJ2-7 - TRBV12-5 - TGTGCTAGTGGTTTGGCCAAGGGGGTTTCCTACGAGCAGTACTTC CASGLAKGVSYEQYF
TRBJ1-5 once TRBV5-6 - TGTGCCAGCAGCCCCGGAGGGCGCATAAATCAGCCCCAGCATTTT CASSPGGRINQPQHF
TRBJ1-3 - TRBV5-1 - TGCGCCAGCAGCTTGGCCGAAATAGCGGGCTCTGGAAACACCATATATTTT CASSLAEIAGSGNTIYF
TRBJ2-7 - TRBV28 TRBD1 TGTGCCAGCAGTTTAAGGGGACAGGTGAGATACGAGCAGTACTTC CASSLRGQVRYEQYF
TRBJ1-3 - TRBV5-4 - TGTGCCAGCAGCTTGGGCGGCTCAACACAAAACACCATATATTTT CASSLGGSTQNTIYF
TRBJ2-7 - TRBV2 TRBD1 TGTGCCAGCAGTGAAGGGACAGGGGGCACCTACGAGCAGTACTTC CASSEGTGGTYEQYF
TRBJ1-5 - TRBV18 - TGTGCCAGCTCACCCGACCGGGGGGGAAATCAGCCCCAGCATTTT CASSPDRGGNQPQHF
TRBJ2-3 - TRBV29-1 - TGCAGCGTTGACGGGTACCCTTTTAGCACAGATACGCAGTATTTT CSVDGYPFSTDTQYF
TRBJ2-1 - TRBV19 TRBD2 TGTGCCAGTAGCCCACCGGGACTAGGTCTCAATGAGCAGTTCTTC CASSPPGLGLNEQFF
TRBJ1-1 - TRBV3-1/TRBV3-2 - TGTGCCAGCAGCCAAAACAGGAACACTGAAGCTTTCTTT CASSQNRNTEAFF